The following is a T cell receptor beta chain sequence with its context. Antigen: not known. CDR3 length equals 15 residues. Germline assignment: CDR1 LGHNA and CDR2 YNFKEQ. Deletions cut 0 bases from V and 5 bases from J, with 11 bases between. The data were taken from a study of radiation and T cells in renal cell carcinoma. Study observations and caveats: From baseline, blood top tumor clonotypes peaked at 2 weeks post-radiation.

The time point denotes: blood 2 weeks post-SBRT. Regarding treatment: 15 Gy SBRT to primary tumor, nephrectomy 4 weeks later. After SBRT, blood was collected at 2 and 4 weeks, plus baseline. Sequencing was performed with immunoSEQ multiplex PCR; in TCRdb, only in-frame clones are kept and a portion is missing. The repertoire holds more than 100,000 clones, with 88% as singletons. The V and J genes are TRBV4-2 and TRBJ2-1, with a weak D call TRBD1 (5 bases). This specimen was blood, taken from a patient whose treatment included radiotherapy and nephrectomy. The receptor was derived from an older woman with renal cell carcinoma. CDR3: CASSQEERTHNEQFF. The CDR3 coding sequence is TGTGCCAGCAGCCAAGAAGAAAGGACACACAATGAGCAGTTCTTC.